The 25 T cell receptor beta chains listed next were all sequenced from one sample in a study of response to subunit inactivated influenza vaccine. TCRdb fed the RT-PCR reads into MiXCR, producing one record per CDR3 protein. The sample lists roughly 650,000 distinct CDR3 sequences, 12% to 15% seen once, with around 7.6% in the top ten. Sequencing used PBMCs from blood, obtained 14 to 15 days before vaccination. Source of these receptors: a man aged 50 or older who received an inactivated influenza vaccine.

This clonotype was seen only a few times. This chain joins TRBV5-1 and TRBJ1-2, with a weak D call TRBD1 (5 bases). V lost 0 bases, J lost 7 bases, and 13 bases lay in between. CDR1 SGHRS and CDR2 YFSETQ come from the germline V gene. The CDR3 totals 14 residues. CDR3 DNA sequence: TGCGCCAGCAGCTTGGACAGGATAGGAAGTGGCTACACCTTC. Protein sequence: CASSLDRIGSGYTF.

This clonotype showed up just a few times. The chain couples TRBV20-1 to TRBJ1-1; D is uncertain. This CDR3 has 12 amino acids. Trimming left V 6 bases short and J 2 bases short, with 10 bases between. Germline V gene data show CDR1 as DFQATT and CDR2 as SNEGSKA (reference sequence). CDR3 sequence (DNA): TGCAGTGCACCAGGAAGAAACACTGAAGCTTTCTTT. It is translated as CSAPGRNTEAFF.

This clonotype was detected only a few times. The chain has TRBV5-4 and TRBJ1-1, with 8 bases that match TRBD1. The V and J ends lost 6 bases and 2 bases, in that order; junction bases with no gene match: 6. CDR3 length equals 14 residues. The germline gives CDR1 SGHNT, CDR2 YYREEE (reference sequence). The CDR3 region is CASKLQGGNTEAFF. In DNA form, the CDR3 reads TGTGCCAGCAAGTTACAGGGGGGTAACACTGAAGCTTTCTTT.

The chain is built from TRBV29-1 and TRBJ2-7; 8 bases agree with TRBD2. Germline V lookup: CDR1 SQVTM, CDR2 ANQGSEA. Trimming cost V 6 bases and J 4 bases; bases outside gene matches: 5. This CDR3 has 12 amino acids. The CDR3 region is CSVGTSSYEQYF. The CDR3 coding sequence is TGCAGCGTCGGGACTAGTTCTTACGAGCAGTACTTC.

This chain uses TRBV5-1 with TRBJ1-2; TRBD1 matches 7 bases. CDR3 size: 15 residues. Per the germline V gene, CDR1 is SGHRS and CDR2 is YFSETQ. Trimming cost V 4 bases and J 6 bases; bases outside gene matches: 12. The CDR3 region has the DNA TGCGCCAGCAGCCAAACAAACAGGGGATGGGATGGCTACACCTTC. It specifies CASSQTNRGWDGYTF.

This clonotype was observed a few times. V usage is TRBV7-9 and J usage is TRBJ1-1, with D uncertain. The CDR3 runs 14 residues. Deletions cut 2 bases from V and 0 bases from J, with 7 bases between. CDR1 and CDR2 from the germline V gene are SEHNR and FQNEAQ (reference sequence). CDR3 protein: CASSLSQLNTEAFF. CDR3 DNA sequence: TGTGCCAGCAGCTTATCACAGCTGAACACTGAAGCTTTCTTT. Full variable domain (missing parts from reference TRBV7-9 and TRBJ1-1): DTGVSQNPRHKITKRGQNVTFRCDPISEHNRLYWYRQTLGQGPEFLTYFQNEAQLEKSRLLSDRFSAERPKGSFSTLEIQRTEQGDSAMYLCASSLSQLNTEAFFGQGTRLTVV.

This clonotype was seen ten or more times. CDR3 protein: CASSQDPAATNEKLFF. Here the CDR3 DNA reads TGTGCCAGCAGCCAAGATCCAGCAGCAACTAATGAAAAACTGTTTTTT. This chain joins TRBV4-2 and TRBJ1-4; D not certain. CDR1 and CDR2 from the germline V gene are LGHNA and YNFKEQ. This CDR3 comprises 16 residues. V was trimmed by 0 bases and J by 0 bases, leaving 8 bases between them.

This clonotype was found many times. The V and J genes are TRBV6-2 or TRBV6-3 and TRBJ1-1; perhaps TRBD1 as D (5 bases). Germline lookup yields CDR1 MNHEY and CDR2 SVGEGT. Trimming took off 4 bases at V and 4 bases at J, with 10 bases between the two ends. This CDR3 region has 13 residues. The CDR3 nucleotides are TGTGCCAGCAGTTTGACCGGGGCCACTGAAGCTTTCTTT. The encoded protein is CASSLTGATEAFF.

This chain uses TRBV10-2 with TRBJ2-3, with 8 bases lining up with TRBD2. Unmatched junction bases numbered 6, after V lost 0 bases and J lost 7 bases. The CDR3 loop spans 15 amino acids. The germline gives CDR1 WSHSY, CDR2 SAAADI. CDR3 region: CASSESVVAGYTQYF. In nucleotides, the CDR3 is TGCGCCAGCAGTGAGTCGGTGGTAGCGGGGTATACGCAGTATTTT.

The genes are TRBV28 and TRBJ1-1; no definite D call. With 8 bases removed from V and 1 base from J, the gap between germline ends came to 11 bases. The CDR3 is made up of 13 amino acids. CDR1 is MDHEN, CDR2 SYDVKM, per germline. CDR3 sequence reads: CASLFLGNTEAFF. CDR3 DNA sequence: TGTGCCAGCCTGTTCTTGGGGAACACTGAAGCTTTCTTT. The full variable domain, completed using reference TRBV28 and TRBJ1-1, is DVKVTQSSRYLVKRTGEKVFLECVQDMDHENMFWYRQDPGLGLRLIYFSYDVKMKEKGDIPEGYSVSREKKERFSLILESASTNQTSMYLCASLFLGNTEAFFGQGTRLTVV.

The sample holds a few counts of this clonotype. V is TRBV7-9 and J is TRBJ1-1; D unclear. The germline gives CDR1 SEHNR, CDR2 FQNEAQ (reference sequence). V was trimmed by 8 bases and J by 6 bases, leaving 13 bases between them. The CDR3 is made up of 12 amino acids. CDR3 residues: CASGPEWAEAFF. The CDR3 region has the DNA TGTGCCAGCGGGCCAGAGTGGGCTGAAGCTTTCTTT.

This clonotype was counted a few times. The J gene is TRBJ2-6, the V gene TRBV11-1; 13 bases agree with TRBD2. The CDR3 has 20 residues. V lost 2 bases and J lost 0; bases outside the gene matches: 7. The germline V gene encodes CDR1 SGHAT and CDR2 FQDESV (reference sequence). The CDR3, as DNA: TGTGCCAGCAGCTTACCGGGACTAGCGGGATGGGACTCTGGGGCCAACGTCCTGACTTTC. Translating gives CASSLPGLAGWDSGANVLTF. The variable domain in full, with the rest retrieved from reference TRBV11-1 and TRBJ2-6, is EAEVAQSPRYKITEKSQAVAFWCDPISGHATLYWYRQILGQGPELLVQFQDESVVDDSQLPKDRFSAERLKGVDSTLKIQPAELGDSAMYLCASSLPGLAGWDSGANVLTFGAGSRLTVL.

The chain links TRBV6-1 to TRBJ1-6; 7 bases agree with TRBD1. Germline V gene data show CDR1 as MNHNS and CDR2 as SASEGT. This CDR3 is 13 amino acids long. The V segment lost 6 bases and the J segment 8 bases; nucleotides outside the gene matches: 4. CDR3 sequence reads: CASRNRGDSPLHF. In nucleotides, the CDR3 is TGTGCCAGCAGGAACAGGGGTGATTCACCCCTCCACTTT.

CDR3 region: CASSHLQGGSGANVLTF. CDR3 nucleotides: TGCGCCAGCAGCCATTTACAGGGGGGCTCTGGGGCCAACGTCCTGACTTTC. The chain joins TRBV4-3 to TRBJ2-6, with 8 bases matching TRBD1. Germline V CDR1 and CDR2: LGHNA, YSLEER. J was trimmed by 0 bases and V by 3 bases; bases with no gene match: 4. The CDR3 totals 17 residues.

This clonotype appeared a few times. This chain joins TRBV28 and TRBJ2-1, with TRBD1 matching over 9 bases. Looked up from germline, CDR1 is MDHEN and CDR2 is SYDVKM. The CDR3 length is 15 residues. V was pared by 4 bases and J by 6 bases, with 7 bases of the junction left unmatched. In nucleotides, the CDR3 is TGTGCCAGCAGTTCAGGACAGGGGAATGTCAATGAGCAGTTCTTC. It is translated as CASSSGQGNVNEQFF. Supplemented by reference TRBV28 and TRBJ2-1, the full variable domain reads DVKVTQSSRYLVKRTGEKVFLECVQDMDHENMFWYRQDPGLGLRLIYFSYDVKMKEKGDIPEGYSVSREKKERFSLILESASTNQTSMYLCASSSGQGNVNEQFFGPGTRLTVL.

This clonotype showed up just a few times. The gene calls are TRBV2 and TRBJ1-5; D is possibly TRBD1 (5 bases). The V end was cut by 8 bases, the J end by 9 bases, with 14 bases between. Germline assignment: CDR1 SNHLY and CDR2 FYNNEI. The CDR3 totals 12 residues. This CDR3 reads CASSRGEGPQHF. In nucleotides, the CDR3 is TGTGCCAGCTCGAGGGGTGAGGGGCCCCAGCATTTT.

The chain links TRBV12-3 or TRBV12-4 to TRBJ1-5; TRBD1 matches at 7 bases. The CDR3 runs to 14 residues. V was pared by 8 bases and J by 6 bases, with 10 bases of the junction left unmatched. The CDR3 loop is CASGRQGGGQPQHF. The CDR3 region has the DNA TGTGCCAGCGGACGACAGGGAGGGGGTCAGCCCCAGCATTTT.

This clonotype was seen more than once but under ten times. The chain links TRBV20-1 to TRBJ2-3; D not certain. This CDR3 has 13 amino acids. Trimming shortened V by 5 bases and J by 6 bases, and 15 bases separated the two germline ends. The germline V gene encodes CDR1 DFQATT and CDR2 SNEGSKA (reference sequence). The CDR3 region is CSAVYPAVDTQYF. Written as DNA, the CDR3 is TGCAGTGCTGTTTATCCGGCAGTGGATACGCAGTATTTT.

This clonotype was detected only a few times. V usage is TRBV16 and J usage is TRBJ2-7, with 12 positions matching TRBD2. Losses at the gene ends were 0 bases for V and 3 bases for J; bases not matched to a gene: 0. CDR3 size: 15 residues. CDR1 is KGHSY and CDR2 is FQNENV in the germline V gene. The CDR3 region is CASSQSTSGGYEQYF. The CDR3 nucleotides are TGTGCCAGCAGCCAATCGACTAGCGGGGGCTACGAGCAGTACTTC.

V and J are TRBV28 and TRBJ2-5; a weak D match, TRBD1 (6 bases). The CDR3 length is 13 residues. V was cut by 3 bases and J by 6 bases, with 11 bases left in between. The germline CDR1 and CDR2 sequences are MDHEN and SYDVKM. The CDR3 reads CASSFEGGQTQYF. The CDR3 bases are TGTGCCAGCAGTTTCGAAGGGGGACAGACCCAGTACTTC.

The chain's CDR3 is CSVDGAGGYNEQFF. CDR3 coding DNA: TGCAGCGTTGACGGGGCGGGGGGCTACAATGAGCAGTTCTTC. This chain connects TRBV29-1 to TRBJ2-1; 8 bases are a match to TRBD2. The CDR3 has 14 residues. In germline, CDR1 is SQVTM, CDR2 ANQGSEA. The V gene end was trimmed by 3 bases and the J gene end by 3 bases; junction bases not matched to a gene: 4.

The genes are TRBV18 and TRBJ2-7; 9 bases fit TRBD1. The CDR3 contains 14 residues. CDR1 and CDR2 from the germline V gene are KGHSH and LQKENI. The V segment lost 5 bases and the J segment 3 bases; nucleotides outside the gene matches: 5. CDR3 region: CASSTGTGNYEQYF. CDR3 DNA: TGTGCCAGCTCAACCGGGACAGGGAACTACGAGCAGTACTTC.

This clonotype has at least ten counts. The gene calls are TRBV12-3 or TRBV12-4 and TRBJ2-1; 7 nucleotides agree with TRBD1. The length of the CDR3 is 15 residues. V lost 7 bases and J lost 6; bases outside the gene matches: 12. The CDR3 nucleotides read TGTGCCAGCACCCTCCGCCCGGGACAGACCAATGAGCAGTTCTTC. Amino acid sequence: CASTLRPGQTNEQFF.

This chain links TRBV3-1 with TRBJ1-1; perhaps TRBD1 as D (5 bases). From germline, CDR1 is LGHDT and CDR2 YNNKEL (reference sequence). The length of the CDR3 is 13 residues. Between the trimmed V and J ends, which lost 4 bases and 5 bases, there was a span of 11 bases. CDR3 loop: CASSLDSETEAFF. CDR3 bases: TGTGCCAGCAGCCTCGACAGTGAAACTGAAGCTTTCTTT.

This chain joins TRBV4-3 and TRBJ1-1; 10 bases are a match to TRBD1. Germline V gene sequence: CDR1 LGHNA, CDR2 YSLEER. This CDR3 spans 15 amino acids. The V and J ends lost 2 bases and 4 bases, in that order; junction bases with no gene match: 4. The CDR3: CASSQTTGGGTEAFF. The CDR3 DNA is TGCGCCAGCAGCCAAACGACAGGGGGCGGCACTGAAGCTTTCTTT.